By share, the clone carrying this T cell receptor beta chain counts as large (0.1 to 1%). Source study methods: Counts of nucleated cells, estimated from reference gene primer amplification, were obtained. Produced via immunoSEQ multiplex PCR; TCRdb's table is partial and in-frame only. D and trimming come from the DNA, and the V and J calls and clone size come from that table. The sample includes roughly 53,000 clones, under 90% of them seen just once. The data belong to a study of blood T cell repertoires in COVID-19. At the level of the study: Nucleic acid was either cDNA or gDNA, and it came from T cells, B-cell-depleted T cells, or PBMCs.

Input material: peripheral blood. This receptor was identified in a man aged 50 or older with acute or convalescent COVID-19.

Here the CDR3 DNA reads TGTGCCAGCAGCTTAGGTCCGGGGGCCTACAATGAGCAGTTCTTC. It translates to CASSLGPGAYNEQFF. J is TRBJ2-1 and V is TRBV7-9; D possibly corresponds to TRBD2 (6 bases). V was shortened by 1 base and J by 2 bases, with 9 bases between the two germline ends. The germline CDR1 and CDR2 sequences are SEHNR and FQNEAQ (reference sequence). This CDR3 comprises 15 residues.